This TCR beta chain was recovered during a study of CD8 T cells in ankylosing spondylitis. Study results and caveats: Typical of ankylosing spondylitis blood, it appeared, was a TCR beta motif of eight highly homologous variants.

The germline V gene encodes CDR1 SGHKS and CDR2 YYEKEE (reference sequence). The CDR3 extends over 11 amino acids. V lost 6 bases, J lost 9 bases, and 12 bases lay in between. TCRdb re-called the 5' RACE reads with MiXCR, one entry per CDR3 protein. The sample lists 700,000 to 850,000 distinct CDR3 sequences; about 12% were seen once. Within the sample, this clonotype is medium-sized. What it binds is unknown. The origin of this receptor is a male donor with ankylosing spondylitis. This chain links TRBV5-5 with TRBJ2-5; a weak D match, TRBD2 (5 bases). The material sequenced was blood, either unsorted or a sorted T cell fraction (not recorded which). The CDR3 reads CASTGFTAQYF. In DNA, the CDR3 is TGTGCCAGCACGGGATTTACGGCCCAGTACTTC.